This TCR beta chain was observed in a study of human T cells and chemical hapten exposure. Looking at the study overall: Small differences in pooled library volume mainly drove the variation in TCR yields per sample. Study-level points and caveats: Donor immune responses may differ from healthy people's, since all donors had alopecia.

Individual cDNA molecules (in the library) carried attached unique molecular identifiers. TCRdb used MiXCR to reprocess the RACE reads, holding one entry per CDR3 protein. The sample contains roughly 40,000 distinct CDR3 sequences, roughly an eighth of which appear only once. Per the germline V gene, CDR1 is SGHTA and CDR2 is FQGTGA. CDR3 length: 13 amino acids. Trimming stripped 5 bases from V and 5 bases from J, with 10 bases between. This clonotype was counted many times. Its antigen is unidentified. Time point defined: pre-sensitization, week 0. Treatment: therapeutic diphenylcyclopropenone sensitization with weekly scalp DPC.

Sequencing was performed on whole blood, taken in connection with sensitization to the hapten diphenylcyclopropenone (DPC). The chain couples TRBV7-3 to TRBJ2-4; D is ambiguous. The receptor comes from a woman aged 25 to 39 with alopecia areata. Some clones in this sample may be carry-over from other donors' samples. The CDR3 DNA sequence: TGTGCCAGCAGCCTCACACCCCAAAACATTCAGTACTTC. Protein: CASSLTPQNIQYF.